The clone carrying this T cell receptor beta chain was picked up a small number of times. This table comes from immunoSEQ multiplex PCR, and its TCRdb copy is limited to in-frame clones, with some not included. The sample records about 120,000 clones, about 79% being singletons. This record belongs to a study of blood T cell repertoires in COVID-19. Per germline, CDR1 SGHVS and CDR2 FQNEAQ. The CDR3 is made up of 15 amino acids. Trimming took 5 bases from V and 0 from J, leaving 11 bases between them. The sequence was collected from a man aged 65 to 85 with acute or convalescent COVID-19. Sequenced material: peripheral blood. The chain employs TRBV7-8 and TRBJ1-5; D not resolved. CDR3 residues: CASSERDFSNQPQHF. Written as DNA, the CDR3 is TGTGCCAGCAGCGAACGGGATTTTAGCAATCAGCCCCAGCATTTT.